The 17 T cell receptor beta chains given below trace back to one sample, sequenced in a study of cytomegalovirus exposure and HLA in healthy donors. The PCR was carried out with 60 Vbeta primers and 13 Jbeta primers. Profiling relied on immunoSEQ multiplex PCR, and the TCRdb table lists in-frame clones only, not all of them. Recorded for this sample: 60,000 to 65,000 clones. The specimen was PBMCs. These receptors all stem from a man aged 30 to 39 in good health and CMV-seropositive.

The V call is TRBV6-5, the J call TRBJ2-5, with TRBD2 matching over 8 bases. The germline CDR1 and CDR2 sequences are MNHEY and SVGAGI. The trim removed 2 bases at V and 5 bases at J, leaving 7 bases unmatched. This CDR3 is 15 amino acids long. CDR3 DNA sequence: TGTGCCAGCAGTTACGACGGGGGGGCCGCGGAGACCCAGTACTTC. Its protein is CASSYDGGAAETQYF.

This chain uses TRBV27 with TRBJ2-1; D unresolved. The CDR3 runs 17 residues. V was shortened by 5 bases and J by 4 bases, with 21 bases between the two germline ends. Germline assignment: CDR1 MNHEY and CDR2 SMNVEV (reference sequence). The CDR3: CASSPRVQRFTYNEQFF. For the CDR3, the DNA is TGTGCCAGCAGTCCCCGGGTCCAGAGATTCACATACAATGAGCAGTTCTTC.

The CDR3 DNA is TGTGCCAGCAGCTCGGGCCAGGGGGAGACCCAGTACTTC. Translation: CASSSGQGETQYF. The V gene is TRBV11-3, the J gene TRBJ2-5; tentatively, D is TRBD1 (6 bases). CDR3 length: 13 residues. Trimming took 4 bases from V and 5 from J, leaving 11 bases between them. Germline values: CDR1 SGHNT, CDR2 YENEEA.

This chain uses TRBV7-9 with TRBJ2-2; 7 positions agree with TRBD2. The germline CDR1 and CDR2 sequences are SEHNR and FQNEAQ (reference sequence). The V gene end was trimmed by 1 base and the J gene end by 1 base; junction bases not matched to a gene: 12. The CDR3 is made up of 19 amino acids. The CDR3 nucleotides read TGTGCCAGCAGCTTAGACGCTAGCGGATATGATTGGAACACCGGGGAGCTGTTTTTT. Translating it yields CASSLDASGYDWNTGELFF.

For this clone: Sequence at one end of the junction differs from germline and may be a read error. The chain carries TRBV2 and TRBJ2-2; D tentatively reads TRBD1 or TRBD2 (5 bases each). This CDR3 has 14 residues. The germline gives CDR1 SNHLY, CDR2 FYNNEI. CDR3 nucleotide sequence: TGTGCCGGCAGGGCCCACGGAGGCACCGGGGAGCTGTTTTTT. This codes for CAGRAHGGTGELFF.

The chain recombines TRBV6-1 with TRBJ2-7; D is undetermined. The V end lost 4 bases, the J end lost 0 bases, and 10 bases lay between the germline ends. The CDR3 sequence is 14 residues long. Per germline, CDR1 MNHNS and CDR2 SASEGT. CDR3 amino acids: CASSGLRYSYEQYF. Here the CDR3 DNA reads TGTGCCAGCAGTGGTTTGCGGTACTCCTACGAGCAGTACTTC.

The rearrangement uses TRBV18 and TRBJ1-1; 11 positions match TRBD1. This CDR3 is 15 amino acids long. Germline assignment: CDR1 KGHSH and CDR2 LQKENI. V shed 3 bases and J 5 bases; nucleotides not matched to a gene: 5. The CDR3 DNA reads TGTGCCAGCTCACCTACGGACAGGGGGCGAACTGAAGCTTTCTTT. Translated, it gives CASSPTDRGRTEAFF.

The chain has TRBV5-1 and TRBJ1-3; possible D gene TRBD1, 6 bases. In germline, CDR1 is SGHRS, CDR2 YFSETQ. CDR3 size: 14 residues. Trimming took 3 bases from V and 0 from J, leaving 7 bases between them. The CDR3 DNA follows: TGCGCCAGCAGCTCGGGACACTCTGGAAACACCATATATTTT. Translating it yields CASSSGHSGNTIYF.

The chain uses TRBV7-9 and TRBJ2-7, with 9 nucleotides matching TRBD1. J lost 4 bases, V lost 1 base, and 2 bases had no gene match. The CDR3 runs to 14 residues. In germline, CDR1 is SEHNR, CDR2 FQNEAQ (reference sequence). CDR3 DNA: TGTGCCAGCAGCTTAGGGACAGGGGCTTACGAGCAGTACTTC. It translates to CASSLGTGAYEQYF.

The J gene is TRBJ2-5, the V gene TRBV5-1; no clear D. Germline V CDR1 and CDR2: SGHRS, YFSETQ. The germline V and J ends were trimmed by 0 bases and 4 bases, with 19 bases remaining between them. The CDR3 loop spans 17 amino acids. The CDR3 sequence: CASSLGMIVGDGETQYF. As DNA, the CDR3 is TGCGCCAGCAGCTTGGGAATGATCGTGGGCGACGGAGAGACCCAGTACTTC.

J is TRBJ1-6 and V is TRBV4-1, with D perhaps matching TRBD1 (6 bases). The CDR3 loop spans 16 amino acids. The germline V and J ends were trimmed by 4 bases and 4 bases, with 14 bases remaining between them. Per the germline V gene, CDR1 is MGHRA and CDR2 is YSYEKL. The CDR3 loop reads CASSLERGGYNSPLHF. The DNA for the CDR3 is TGCGCCAGCAGCCTGGAGAGGGGGGGGTATAATTCACCCCTCCACTTT.

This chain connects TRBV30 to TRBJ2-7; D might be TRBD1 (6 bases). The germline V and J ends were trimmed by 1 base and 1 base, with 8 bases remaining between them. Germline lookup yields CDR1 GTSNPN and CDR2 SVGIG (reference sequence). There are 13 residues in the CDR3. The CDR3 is CAWSADSSYEQYF. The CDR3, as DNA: TGTGCCTGGAGTGCGGACAGTTCCTACGAGCAGTACTTC. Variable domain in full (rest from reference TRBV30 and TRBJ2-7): SQTIHQWPATLVQPVGSPLSLECTVEGTSNPNLYWYRQAAGRGLQLLFYSVGIGQISSEVPQNLSASRPQDRQFILSSKKLLLSDSGFYLCAWSADSSYEQYFGPGTRLTVT.

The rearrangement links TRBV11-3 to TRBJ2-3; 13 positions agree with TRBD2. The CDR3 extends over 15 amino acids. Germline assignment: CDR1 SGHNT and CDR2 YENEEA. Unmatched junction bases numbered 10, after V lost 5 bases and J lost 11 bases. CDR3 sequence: CASSGLAGDHSGQYF. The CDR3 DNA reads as TGTGCCAGCAGCGGACTAGCGGGGGACCACAGCGGGCAGTATTTT.

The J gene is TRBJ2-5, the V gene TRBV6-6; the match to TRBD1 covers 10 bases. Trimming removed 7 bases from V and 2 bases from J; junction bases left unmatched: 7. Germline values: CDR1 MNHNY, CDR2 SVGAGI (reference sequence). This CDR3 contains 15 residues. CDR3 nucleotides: TGTGCCAGCACCAAGGGGACAGGGGAACAAGAGACCCAGTACTTC. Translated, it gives CASTKGTGEQETQYF.

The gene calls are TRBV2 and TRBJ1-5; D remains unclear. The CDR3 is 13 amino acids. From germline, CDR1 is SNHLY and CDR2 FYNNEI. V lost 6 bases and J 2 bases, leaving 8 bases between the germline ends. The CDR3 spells CASRVTGNQPQHF. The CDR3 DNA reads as TGTGCCAGCAGGGTTACAGGCAATCAGCCCCAGCATTTT.

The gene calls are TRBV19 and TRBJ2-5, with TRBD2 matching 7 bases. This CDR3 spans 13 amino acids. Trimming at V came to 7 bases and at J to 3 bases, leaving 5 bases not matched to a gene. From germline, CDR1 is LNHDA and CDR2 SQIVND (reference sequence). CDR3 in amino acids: CASKSLAEETQYF. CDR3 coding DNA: TGTGCCAGTAAAAGTCTAGCGGAAGAGACCCAGTACTTC. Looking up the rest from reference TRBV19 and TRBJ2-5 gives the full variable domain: DGGITQSPKYLFRKEGQNVTLSCEQNLNHDAMYWYRQDPGQGLRLIYYSQIVNDFQKGDIAEGYSVSREKKESFPLTVTSAQKNPTAFYLCASKSLAEETQYFGPGTRLLVL.

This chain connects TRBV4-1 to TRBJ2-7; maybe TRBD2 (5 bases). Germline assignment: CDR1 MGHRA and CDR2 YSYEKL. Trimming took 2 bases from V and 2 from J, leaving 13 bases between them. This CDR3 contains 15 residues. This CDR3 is CASSQSEAEAYEQYF. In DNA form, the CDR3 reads TGCGCCAGCAGCCAAAGCGAAGCGGAGGCCTACGAGCAGTACTTC.